This paragraph reports one T cell receptor (beta chain). Its antigen is unknown. The data stem from a study of cytomegalovirus exposure and HLA in healthy donors. The overall study: Previous work identified roughly 110 million unique TCR beta sequences from around 200 million T cells. Whole-study findings and limits: Prior analysis indicated that the majority of TCR beta V segments exhibited productivity approximately 90% or approximately 30% of the time. Rare sequences made up most TCRs, while some public TCRs were found in many donors. At a 0.05 false discovery rate, a later analysis found about 17,000 TCR beta sequences to be associated with HLA alleles.

Germline-derived CDR1 and CDR2 are MNHNS and SASEGT. CDR3 length: 14 amino acids. V lost 10 bases and J lost 9, with 22 bases in between. PCR involved 60 Vbeta and 13 Jbeta primers. Method: immunoSEQ multiplex PCR; TCRdb's copy keeps in-frame clones and lacks some. The repertoire holds more than 80,000 clones, with approximately 79% as singletons. V usage is TRBV6-1 and J usage is TRBJ1-5; tentative D call: TRBD1 (5 bases). The receptor was isolated from a man in his sixties in good health and CMV-seronegative. The sample was PBMCs. The CDR3, as DNA: TGTGCCACCGAGGAAGGGGTCCCCATTAGGCCCCAGCATTTT. Translation: CATEEGVPIRPQHF.